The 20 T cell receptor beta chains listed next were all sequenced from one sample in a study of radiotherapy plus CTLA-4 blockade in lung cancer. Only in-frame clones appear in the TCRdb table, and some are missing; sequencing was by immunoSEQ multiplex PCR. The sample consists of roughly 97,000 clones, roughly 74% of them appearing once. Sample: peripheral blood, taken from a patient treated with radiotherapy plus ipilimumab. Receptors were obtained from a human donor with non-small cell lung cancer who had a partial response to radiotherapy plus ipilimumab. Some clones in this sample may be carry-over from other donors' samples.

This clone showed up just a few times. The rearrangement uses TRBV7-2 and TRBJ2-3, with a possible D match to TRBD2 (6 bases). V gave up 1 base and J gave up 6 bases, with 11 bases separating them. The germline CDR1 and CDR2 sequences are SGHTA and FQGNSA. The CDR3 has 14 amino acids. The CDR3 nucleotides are TGTGCCAGCAGCTTAGAGGGGAGGTGGGATACGCAGTATTTT. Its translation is CASSLEGRWDTQYF. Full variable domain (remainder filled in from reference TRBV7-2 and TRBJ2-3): GAGVSQSPSNKVTEKGKDVELRCDPISGHTALYWYRQSLGQGLEFLIYFQGNSAPDKSGLPSDRFSAERTGGSVSTLTIQRTQQEDSAVYLCASSLEGRWDTQYFGPGTRLTVL.

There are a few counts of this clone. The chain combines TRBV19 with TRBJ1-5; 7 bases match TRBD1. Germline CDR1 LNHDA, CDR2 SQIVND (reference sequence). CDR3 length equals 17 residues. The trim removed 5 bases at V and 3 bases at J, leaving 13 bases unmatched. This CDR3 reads CASSVSGTELFNQPQHF. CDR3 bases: TGTGCCAGTAGTGTCTCCGGGACAGAACTATTCAATCAGCCCCAGCATTTT.

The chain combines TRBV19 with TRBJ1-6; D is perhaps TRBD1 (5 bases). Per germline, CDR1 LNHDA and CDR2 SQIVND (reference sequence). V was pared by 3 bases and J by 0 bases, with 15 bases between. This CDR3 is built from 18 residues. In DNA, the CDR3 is TGTGCCAGTAGTATGGAGTCAGGGATCAGCTCCTATAATTCACCCCTCCACTTT. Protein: CASSMESGISSYNSPLHF. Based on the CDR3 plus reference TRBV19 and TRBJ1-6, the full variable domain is DGGITQSPKYLFRKEGQNVTLSCEQNLNHDAMYWYRQDPGQGLRLIYYSQIVNDFQKGDIAEGYSVSREKKESFPLTVTSAQKNPTAFYLCASSMESGISSYNSPLHFGNGTRLTVT.

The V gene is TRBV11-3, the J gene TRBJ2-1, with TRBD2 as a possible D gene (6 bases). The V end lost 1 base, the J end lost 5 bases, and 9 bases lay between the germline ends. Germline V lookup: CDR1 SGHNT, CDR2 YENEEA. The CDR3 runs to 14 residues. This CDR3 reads CASSLGRGHNEQFF. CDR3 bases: TGTGCCAGCAGCTTAGGGCGGGGCCACAATGAGCAGTTCTTC.

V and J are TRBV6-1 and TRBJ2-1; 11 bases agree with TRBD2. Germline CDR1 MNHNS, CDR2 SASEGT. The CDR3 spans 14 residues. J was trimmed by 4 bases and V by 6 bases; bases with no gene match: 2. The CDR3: CASSPSGRYNEQFF. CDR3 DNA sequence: TGTGCCAGCAGCCCTAGCGGGAGGTACAATGAGCAGTTCTTC.

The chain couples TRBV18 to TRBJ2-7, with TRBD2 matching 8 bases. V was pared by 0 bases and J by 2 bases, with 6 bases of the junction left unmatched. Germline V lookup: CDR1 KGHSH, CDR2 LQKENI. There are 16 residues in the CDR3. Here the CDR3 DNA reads TGTGCCAGCTCACCACCGCCGTACGGGGGGGCCTACGAGCAGTACTTC. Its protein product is CASSPPPYGGAYEQYF. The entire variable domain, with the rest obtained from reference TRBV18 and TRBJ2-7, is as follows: NAGVMQNPRHLVRRRGQEARLRCSPMKGHSHVYWYRQLPEEGLKFMVYLQKENIIDESGMPKERFSAEFPKEGPSILRIQQVVRGDSAAYFCASSPPPYGGAYEQYFGPGTRLTVT.

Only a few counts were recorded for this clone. The CDR3 protein is CASSQVDRIDNSPLHF. The CDR3 coding sequence is TGTGCCAGCAGCCAGGTGGACAGGATCGATAATTCACCCCTCCACTTT. The chain employs TRBV14 and TRBJ1-6, with 7 bases identical to TRBD1. V lost 3 bases and J lost 5; bases outside the gene matches: 7. The CDR3 extends over 16 amino acids. Germline V gene lookup returns CDR1 SGHDN and CDR2 FVKESK.

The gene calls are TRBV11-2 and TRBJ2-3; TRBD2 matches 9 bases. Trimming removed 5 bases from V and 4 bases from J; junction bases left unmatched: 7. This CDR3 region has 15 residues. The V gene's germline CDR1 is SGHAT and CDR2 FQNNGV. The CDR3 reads CASSGGLAGSDTQYF. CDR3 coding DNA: TGTGCCAGCAGCGGGGGACTAGCTGGATCAGATACGCAGTATTTT.

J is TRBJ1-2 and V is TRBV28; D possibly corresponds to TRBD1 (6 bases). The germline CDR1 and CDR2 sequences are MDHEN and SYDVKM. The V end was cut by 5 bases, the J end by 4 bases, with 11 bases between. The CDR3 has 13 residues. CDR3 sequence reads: CASSPSQGYGYTF. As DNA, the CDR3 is TGTGCCAGCAGTCCCTCACAGGGCTATGGCTACACCTTC.

CDR3 sequence: CASRNPLRGGEQFF. The CDR3 nucleotides read TGTGCCAGCAGAAACCCTCTCCGCGGAGGGGAGCAGTTCTTC. The chain is built from TRBV5-4 and TRBJ2-1, with D possibly being TRBD2 (6 bases). The germline CDR1 and CDR2 sequences are SGHNT and YYREEE (reference sequence). The CDR3 has 14 residues. Trimming stripped 5 bases from V and 10 bases from J, with 19 bases between.

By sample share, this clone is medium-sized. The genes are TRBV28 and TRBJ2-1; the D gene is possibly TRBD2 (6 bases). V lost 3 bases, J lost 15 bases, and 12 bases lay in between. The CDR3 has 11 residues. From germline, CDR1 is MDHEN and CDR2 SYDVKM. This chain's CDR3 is CASSLGPRGFF. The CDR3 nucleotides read TGTGCCAGCAGTTTGGGTCCGCGGGGGTTCTTC.

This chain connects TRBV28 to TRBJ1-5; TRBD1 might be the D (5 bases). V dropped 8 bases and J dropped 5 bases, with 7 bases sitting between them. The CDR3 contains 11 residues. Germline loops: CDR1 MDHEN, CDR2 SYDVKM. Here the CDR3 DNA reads TGTGCCAGCGCAGGGTATCAGCCCCAGCATTTT. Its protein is CASAGYQPQHF. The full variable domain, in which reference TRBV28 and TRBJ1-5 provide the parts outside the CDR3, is DVKVTQSSRYLVKRTGEKVFLECVQDMDHENMFWYRQDPGLGLRLIYFSYDVKMKEKGDIPEGYSVSREKKERFSLILESASTNQTSMYLCASAGYQPQHFGDGTRLSIL.

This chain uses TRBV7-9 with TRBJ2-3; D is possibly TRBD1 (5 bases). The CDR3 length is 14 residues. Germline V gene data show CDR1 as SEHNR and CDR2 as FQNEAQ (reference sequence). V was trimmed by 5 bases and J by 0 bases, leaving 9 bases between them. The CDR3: CASSPRQSTDTQYF. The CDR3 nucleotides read TGTGCCAGCAGCCCGCGACAGAGCACAGATACGCAGTATTTT.

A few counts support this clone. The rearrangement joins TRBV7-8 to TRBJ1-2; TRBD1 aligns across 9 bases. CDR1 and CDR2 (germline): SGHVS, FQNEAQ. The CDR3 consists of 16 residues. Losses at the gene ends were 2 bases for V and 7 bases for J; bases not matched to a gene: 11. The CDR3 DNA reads TGTGCCAGCAGCTTACGGGACAGGGTTGGTTTGATTGGCTACACCTTC. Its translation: CASSLRDRVGLIGYTF.

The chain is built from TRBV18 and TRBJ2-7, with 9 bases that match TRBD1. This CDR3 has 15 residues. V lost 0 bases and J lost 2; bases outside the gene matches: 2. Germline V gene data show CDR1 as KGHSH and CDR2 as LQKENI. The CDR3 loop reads CASSPPGTGTYEQYF. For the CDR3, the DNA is TGTGCCAGCTCACCACCAGGGACAGGGACCTACGAGCAGTACTTC.

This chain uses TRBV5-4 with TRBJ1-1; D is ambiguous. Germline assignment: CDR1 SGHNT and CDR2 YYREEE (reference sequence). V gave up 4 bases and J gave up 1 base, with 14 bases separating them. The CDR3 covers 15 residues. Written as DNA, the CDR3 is TGTGCCAGCAGCCAAGCCGTCCTCGCGAACACTGAAGCTTTCTTT. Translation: CASSQAVLANTEAFF.

The CDR3 region is CASSEYPSPDGDDTEAFF. DNA of the CDR3: TGTGCCAGCAGTGAATACCCCAGCCCAGACGGGGATGACACTGAAGCTTTCTTT. This rearrangement joins TRBV25-1 to TRBJ1-1, with no clear D. The germline gives CDR1 MGHDK, CDR2 SYGVNS. V was trimmed by 0 bases and J by 3 bases, leaving 20 bases between them. The CDR3 contains 18 residues.

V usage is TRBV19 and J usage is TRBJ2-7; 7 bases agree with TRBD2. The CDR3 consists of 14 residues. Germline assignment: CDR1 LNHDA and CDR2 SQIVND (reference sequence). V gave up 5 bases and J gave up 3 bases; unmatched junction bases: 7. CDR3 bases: TGTGCCAGTAGTCGGCTAGCGGAGGGCTACGAGCAGTACTTC. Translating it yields CASSRLAEGYEQYF.

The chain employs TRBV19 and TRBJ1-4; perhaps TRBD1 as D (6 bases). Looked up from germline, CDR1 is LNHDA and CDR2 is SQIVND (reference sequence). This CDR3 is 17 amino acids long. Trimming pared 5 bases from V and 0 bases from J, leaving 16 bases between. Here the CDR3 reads CASSFQGQTTTNEKLFF. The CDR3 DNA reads TGTGCCAGTAGTTTTCAGGGGCAGACAACAACTAATGAAAAACTGTTTTTT.

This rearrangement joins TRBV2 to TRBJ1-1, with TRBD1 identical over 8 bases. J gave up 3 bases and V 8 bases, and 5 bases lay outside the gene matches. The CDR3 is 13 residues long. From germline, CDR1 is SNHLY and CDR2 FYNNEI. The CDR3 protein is CASARQGYTEAFF. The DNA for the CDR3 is TGTGCCAGCGCCCGACAGGGGTACACTGAAGCTTTCTTT.